The present entry profiles one T cell receptor beta chain with its context. Its target is not known. This entry is derived from a study of graft-versus-host responses after intestinal transplantation. V lost 2 bases to trimming and J lost 5 bases, with 13 bases between them. Germline CDR1 MNHEY, CDR2 SVGAGI. The CDR3 loop spans 15 amino acids. Assay: immunoSEQ multiplex PCR; the TCRdb copy retains only in-frame clones and omits some. The sample shows 80,000 to 100,000 clones, 85% to 90% of them seen only once. Regarding the study as a whole: Individuals who had graft-donor T cell macrochimerism had allografts that showed high graft-versus-host to host-versus-graft clonal ratios.

The source material was unstimulated CD4+ T cells sorted from spleen or lymph node cells, sampled before intestinal transplant. The TCR sequence derives from a human donor who received an intestinal transplant. The J gene is TRBJ1-5, the V gene TRBV6-5; D possibly corresponds to TRBD1 (6 bases). CDR3 sequence: CASSYRPGADQPQHF. CDR3 sequence (DNA): TGTGCCAGCAGTTACAGGCCAGGGGCGGATCAGCCCCAGCATTTT.